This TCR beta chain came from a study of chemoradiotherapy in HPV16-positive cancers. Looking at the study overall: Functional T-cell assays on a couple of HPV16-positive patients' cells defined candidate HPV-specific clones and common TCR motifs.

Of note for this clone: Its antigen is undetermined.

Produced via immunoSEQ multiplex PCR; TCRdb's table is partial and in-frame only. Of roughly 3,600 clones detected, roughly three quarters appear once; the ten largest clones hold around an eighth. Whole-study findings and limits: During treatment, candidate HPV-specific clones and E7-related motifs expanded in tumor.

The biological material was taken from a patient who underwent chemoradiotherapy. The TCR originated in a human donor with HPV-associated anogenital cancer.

CDR3 loop: CSVEPLAGGSYEQFF. CDR3 nucleotides: TGCAGCGTTGAGCCGCTAGCGGGAGGTTCGTATGAGCAGTTCTTC. V usage is TRBV29-1 and J usage is TRBJ2-1; 11 bases are a match to TRBD2. Germline trimming cut 3 bases from V and 8 bases from J; bases unmatched to any gene: 9. Germline V lookup: CDR1 SQVTM, CDR2 ANQGSEA. The CDR3 spans 15 residues.